This entry concerns a single TCR beta chain. The target antigen is unknown. Data came from immunoSEQ multiplex PCR; TCRdb stores just in-frame clones and leaves some out. Of some 180,000 clones listed, about 89% are singletons. These data belong to a study of T cell responses to AZD1222 COVID-19 vaccine. Germline-derived CDR1 and CDR2 are SNHLY and FYNNEI. Between the trimmed V and J ends, which lost 11 bases and 3 bases, there was a span of 16 bases. The length of the CDR3 is 13 residues. The study's findings and limits: Nearly half of spike-specific TCRs reportedly target unmutated variant regions. CD4 TCRs linked to vaccination spanned spike, dominating at 160-218 and 743-854.

The receptor was isolated from an adult who received the AZD1222 COVID-19 vaccine. Specimen: peripheral blood, collected 28 days after the second AZD1222 dose. The rearrangement joins TRBV2 to TRBJ1-1, with TRBD1 as a possible D gene (5 bases). In DNA form, the CDR3 reads TGTGCCTCGCCCGGCACGGGGGACACTGAAGCTTTCTTT. Translation gives CASPGTGDTEAFF.